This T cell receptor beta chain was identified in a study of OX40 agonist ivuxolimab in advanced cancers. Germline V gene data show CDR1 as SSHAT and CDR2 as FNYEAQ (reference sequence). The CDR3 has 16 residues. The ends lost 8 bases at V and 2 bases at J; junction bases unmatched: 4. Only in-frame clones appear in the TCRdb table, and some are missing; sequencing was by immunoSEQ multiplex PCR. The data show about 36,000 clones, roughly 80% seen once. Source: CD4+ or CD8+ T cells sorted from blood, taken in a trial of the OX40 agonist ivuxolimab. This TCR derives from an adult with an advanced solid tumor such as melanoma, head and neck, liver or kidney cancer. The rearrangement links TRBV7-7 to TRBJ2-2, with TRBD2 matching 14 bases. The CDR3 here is CASGLAGGPNTGELFF. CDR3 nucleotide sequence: TGTGCCAGCGGACTAGCGGGGGGCCCAAACACCGGGGAGCTGTTTTTT.